This T cell receptor (beta chain) was recovered during a study of blood T cell repertoires in COVID-19. At the level of the study: The analysed material was cDNA or gDNA that came from T cells, B-cell-depleted T cells, or PBMCs.

Study processing details: Reference gene primer amplification gave estimated nucleated cell counts. Clones were sequenced by immunoSEQ multiplex PCR, and TCRdb holds only the in-frame ones, with some missing. D and trimming come from the DNA, and the V and J calls and clone size come from that table. The sample shows about 200,000 clones, 80% of them seen only once. V was clipped by 4 bases and J by 0 bases; unmatched bases: 12. Germline V gene sequence: CDR1 SGDLS, CDR2 YYNGEE. The CDR3 runs 19 residues. The receptor comes from a woman aged 40-49 years with acute COVID-19. What was sequenced was PBMCs or T cells enriched from blood (not recorded which). The rearrangement links TRBV9 to TRBJ2-3; 12 bases fit TRBD2. The CDR3 here is CASSPKTSGRLGSTDTQYF. As DNA, the CDR3 is TGTGCCAGCAGCCCTAAGACTAGCGGGAGACTTGGGAGCACAGATACGCAGTATTTT.